This T cell receptor (beta chain) is drawn from a study of OX40 agonist ivuxolimab in advanced cancers. V was pared by 4 bases and J by 8 bases, with 18 bases between. The CDR3 spans 15 residues. The germline gives CDR1 SGHRS, CDR2 YFSETQ. Only in-frame clones appear in the TCRdb table, and some are missing; sequencing was by immunoSEQ multiplex PCR. The repertoire has around 98,000 clones, roughly 89% of them found once; the top ten carry 0.45% to 0.55%. As to this clone: Its target is not known.

Findings and caveats of the study: At 0.1-3.0 mg/kg, partial responders had clonal expansion among the lowest observed. In general, CD8+ T cells held more expanded clones than CD4+ did, on average.

Sequencing was performed on CD4+ or CD8+ T cells sorted from blood, taken in a trial of the OX40 agonist ivuxolimab. The clonotype was recovered from an adult with an advanced solid tumor such as melanoma, head and neck, liver or kidney cancer. This chain links TRBV5-1 with TRBJ1-4; tentatively, D is TRBD1 (6 bases). The CDR3 here is CASSARGVTEEKLFF. CDR3 sequence (DNA): TGCGCCAGCAGCGCGAGGGGGGTTACAGAAGAAAAACTGTTTTTT. Combining the CDR3 with reference TRBV5-1 and TRBJ1-4 gives the whole variable domain KAGVTQTPRYLIKTRGQQVTLSCSPISGHRSVSWYQQTPGQGLQFLFEYFSETQRNKGNFPGRFSGRQFSNSRSEMNVSTLELGDSALYLCASSARGVTEEKLFFGSGTQLSVL.